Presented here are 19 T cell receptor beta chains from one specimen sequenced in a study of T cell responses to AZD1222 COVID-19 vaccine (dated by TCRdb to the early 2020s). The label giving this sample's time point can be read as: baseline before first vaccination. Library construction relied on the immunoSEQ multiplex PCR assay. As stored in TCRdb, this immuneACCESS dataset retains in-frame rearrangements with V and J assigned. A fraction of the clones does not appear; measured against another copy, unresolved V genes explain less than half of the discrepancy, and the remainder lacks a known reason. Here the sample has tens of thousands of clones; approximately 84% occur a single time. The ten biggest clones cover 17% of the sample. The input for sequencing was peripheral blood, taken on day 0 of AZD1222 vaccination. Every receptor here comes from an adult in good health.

This chain's CDR3 is CASSQGHRENEKLFF. CDR3 bases: TGCGCCAGCAGCCAAGGTCACAGGGAGAATGAAAAACTGTTTTTT. The genes are TRBV4-3 and TRBJ1-4; TRBD1 might be the D (6 bases). The V end was cut by 1 base, the J end by 5 bases, with 11 bases between. This CDR3 has 15 residues. Germline V gives CDR1 LGHNA, CDR2 YSLEER.

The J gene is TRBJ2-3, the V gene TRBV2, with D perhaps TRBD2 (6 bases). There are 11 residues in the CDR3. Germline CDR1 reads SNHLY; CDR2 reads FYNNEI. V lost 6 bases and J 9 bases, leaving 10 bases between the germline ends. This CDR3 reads CASRTEGTQYF. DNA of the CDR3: TGTGCCAGCAGGACGGAGGGCACGCAGTATTTT.

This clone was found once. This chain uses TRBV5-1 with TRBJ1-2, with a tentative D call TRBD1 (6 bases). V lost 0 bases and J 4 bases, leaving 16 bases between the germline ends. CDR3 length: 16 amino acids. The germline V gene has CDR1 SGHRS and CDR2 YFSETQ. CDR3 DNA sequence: TGCGCCAGCAGCTTGGCCTTACAGGGACTCGGCTATGGCTACACCTTC. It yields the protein CASSLALQGLGYGYTF. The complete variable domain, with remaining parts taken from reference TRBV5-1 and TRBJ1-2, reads KAGVTQTPRYLIKTRGQQVTLSCSPISGHRSVSWYQQTPGQGLQFLFEYFSETQRNKGNFPGRFSGRQFSNSRSEMNVSTLELGDSALYLCASSLALQGLGYGYTFGSGTRLTVV.

The CDR3 coding sequence is TGTGCCAGCAGCCAGACCCGAGAATACGAGCAGTACTTC. Residues: CASSQTREYEQYF. The chain links TRBV7-9 to TRBJ2-7; the D is unclear. The germline V gene has CDR1 SEHNR and CDR2 FQNEAQ (reference sequence). V dropped 5 bases and J dropped 4 bases, with 12 bases sitting between them. The length of the CDR3 is 13 residues.

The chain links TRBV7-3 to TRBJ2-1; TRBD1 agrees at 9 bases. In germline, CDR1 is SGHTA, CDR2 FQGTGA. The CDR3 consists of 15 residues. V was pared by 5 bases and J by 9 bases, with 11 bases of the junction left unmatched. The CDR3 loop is CASSPTGGGGGEQFF. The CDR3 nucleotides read TGTGCCAGCAGCCCTACAGGGGGCGGAGGAGGTGAGCAGTTCTTC.

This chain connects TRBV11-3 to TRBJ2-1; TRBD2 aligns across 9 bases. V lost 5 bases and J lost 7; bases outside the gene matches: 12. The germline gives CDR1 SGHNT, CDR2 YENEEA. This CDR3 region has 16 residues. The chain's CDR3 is CASSALGASGKNEQFF. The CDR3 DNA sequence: TGTGCCAGCAGCGCTCTCGGGGCTAGCGGGAAGAATGAGCAGTTCTTC.

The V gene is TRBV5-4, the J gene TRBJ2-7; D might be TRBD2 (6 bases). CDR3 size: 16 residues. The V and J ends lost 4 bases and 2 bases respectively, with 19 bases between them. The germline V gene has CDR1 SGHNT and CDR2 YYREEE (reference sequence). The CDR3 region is CASSAGRPRIPYEQYF. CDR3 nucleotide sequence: TGTGCCAGCAGCGCAGGGAGGCCCAGGATCCCCTACGAGCAGTACTTC.

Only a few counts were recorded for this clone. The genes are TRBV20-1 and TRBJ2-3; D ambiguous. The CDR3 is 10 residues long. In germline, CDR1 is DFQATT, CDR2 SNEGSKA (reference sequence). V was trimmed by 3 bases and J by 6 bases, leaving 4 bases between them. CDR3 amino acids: CSASADTQYF. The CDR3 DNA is TGCAGTGCTAGCGCTGATACGCAGTATTTT.

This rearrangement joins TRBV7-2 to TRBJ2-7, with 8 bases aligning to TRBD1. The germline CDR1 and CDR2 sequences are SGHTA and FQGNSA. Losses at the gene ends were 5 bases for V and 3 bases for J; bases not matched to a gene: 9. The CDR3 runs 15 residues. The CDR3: CASSLRGDRIYEQYF. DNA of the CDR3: TGTGCCAGCAGCCTTAGAGGGGACAGGATCTACGAGCAGTACTTC.

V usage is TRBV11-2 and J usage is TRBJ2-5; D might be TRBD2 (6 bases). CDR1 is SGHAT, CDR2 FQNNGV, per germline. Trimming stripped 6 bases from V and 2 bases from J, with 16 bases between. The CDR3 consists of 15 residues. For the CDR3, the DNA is TGTGCCAGCAGTCGAACCTCCGGGAGACAAGAGACCCAGTACTTC. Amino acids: CASSRTSGRQETQYF.

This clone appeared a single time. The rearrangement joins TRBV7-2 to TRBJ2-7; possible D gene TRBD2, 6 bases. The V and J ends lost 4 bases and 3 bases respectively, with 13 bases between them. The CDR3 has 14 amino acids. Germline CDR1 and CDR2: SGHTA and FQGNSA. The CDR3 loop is CASSSGRGGYEQYF. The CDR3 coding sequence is TGTGCCAGCAGCTCAGGTAGGGGAGGCTACGAGCAGTACTTC.

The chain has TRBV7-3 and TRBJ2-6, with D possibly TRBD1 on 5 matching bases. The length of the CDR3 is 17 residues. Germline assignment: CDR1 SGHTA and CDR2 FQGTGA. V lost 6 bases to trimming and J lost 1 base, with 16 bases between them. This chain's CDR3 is CASSLTAIWSGANVLTF. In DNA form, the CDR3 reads TGTGCCAGCAGTTTGACAGCGATCTGGTCTGGGGCCAACGTCCTGACTTTC.

The CDR3 protein is CASSEGTGDNSPLHF. CDR3 in DNA: TGTGCCAGCAGTGAAGGGACAGGGGATAATTCACCCCTCCACTTT. The chain is built from TRBV6-1 and TRBJ1-6, with 9 bases fitting TRBD1. The V and J ends lost 1 base and 5 bases, in that order; junction bases with no gene match: 0. Germline-derived CDR1 and CDR2 are MNHNS and SASEGT. The CDR3 is 15 residues long.

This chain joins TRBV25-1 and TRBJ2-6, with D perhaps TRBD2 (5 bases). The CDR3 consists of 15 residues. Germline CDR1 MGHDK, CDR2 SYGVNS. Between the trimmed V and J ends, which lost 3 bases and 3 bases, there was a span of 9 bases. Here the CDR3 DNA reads TGTGCCAGCAGTGATACGGCGGGTGGGGCCAACGTCCTGACTTTC. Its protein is CASSDTAGGANVLTF. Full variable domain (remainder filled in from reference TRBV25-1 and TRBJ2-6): EADIYQTPRYLVIGTGKKITLECSQTMGHDKMYWYQQDPGMELHLIHYSYGVNSTEKGDLSSESTVSRIRTEHFPLTLESARPSHTSQYLCASSDTAGGANVLTFGAGSRLTVL.

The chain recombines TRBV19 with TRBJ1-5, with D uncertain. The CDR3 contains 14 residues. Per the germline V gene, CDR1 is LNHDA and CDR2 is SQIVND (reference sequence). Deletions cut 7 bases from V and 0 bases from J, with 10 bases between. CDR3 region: CASTDKNSNQPQHF. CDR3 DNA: TGTGCCAGTACTGACAAAAATAGCAATCAGCCCCAGCATTTT.

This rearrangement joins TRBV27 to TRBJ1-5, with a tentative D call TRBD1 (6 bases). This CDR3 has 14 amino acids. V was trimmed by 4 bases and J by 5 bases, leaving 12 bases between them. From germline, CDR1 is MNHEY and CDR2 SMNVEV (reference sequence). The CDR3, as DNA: TGTGCCAGCAGTTACAGGGACGCCGATCAGCCCCAGCATTTT. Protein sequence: CASSYRDADQPQHF.

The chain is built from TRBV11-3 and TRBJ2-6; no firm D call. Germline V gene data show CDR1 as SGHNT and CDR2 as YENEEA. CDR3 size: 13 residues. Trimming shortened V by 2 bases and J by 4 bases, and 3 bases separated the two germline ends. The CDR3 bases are TGTGCCAGCAGCTTATCCGGGGCCAACGTCCTGACTTTC. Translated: CASSLSGANVLTF.

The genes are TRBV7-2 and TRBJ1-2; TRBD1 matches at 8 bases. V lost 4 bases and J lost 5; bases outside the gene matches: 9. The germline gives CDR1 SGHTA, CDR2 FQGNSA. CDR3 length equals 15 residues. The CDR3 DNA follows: TGTGCCAGCAGCTCGTCTCAGGGGGCGGTGTATGGCTACACCTTC. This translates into CASSSSQGAVYGYTF.

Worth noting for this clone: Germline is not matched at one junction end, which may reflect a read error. The CDR3 DNA follows: TGTGCCTGGAGCGAGACAGGTTTACACTTC. The encoded protein is CAWSETGLHF. V and J are TRBV30 and TRBJ1-2, with D perhaps TRBD1 (6 bases). CDR3 length: 10 amino acids. Germline values: CDR1 GTSNPN, CDR2 SVGIG (reference sequence).